This TCR beta chain was retrieved from a study of response to subunit inactivated influenza vaccine. There are many counts of this clonotype. The antigen is not known. The germline V and J ends were trimmed by 5 bases and 0 bases, with 17 bases remaining between them. The CDR3 covers 16 residues. Germline-derived CDR1 and CDR2 are KGHSY and FQNENV. General study findings and limits: Researchers suggested that each seasonal influenza vaccination recruits few new T cells.

MiXCR was run by TCRdb on the RT-PCR reads, yielding one entry per CDR3 protein. The table lists around 200,000 distinct CDR3 sequences, around 14% of them singletons. The rearrangement uses TRBV16 and TRBJ2-7, with D perhaps TRBD1 (6 bases). Material: CD8+ T cells sorted from PBMCs, obtained 5 to 6 days after vaccination. The sequence came from a man aged 50 to 60 who received an inactivated influenza vaccine. CDR3 protein: CASSSKADSTSYEQYF. In nucleotides, the CDR3 is TGTGCCAGCAGCTCTAAGGCGGACAGCACCTCCTACGAGCAGTACTTC. The entire variable domain, with the rest obtained from reference TRBV16 and TRBJ2-7, is as follows: GEEVAQTPKHLVRGEGQKAKLYCAPIKGHSYVFWYQQVLKNEFKFLISFQNENVFDETGMPKERFSAKCLPNSPCSLEIQATKLEDSAVYFCASSSKADSTSYEQYFGPGTRLTVT.